The text below deals with one T cell receptor beta chain. The antigen remains undetermined. This entry comes from a study of cytomegalovirus exposure and HLA in healthy donors. Study in general: Around 200 million T cells yielded 117 million unique TCR beta sequences, as an earlier analysis found. General study results and limits: Near-uniform donor sequencing depth was presumed by presence/absence analyses.

60 Vbeta and 13 Jbeta primers were used in PCR. Assay used: immunoSEQ multiplex PCR; TCRdb lists only in-frame clones, some missing. The repertoire holds about 140,000 clones, with 70% to 85% as singletons. Trimming cost V 0 bases and J 5 bases, with 7 bases left between them. The CDR3 contains 13 residues. The germline V gene has CDR1 SGHAT and CDR2 FQNNGV. This clonotype originated in a man aged 40-55 years in good health and CMV-seropositive. The sample comprised PBMCs. This chain joins TRBV11-2 and TRBJ1-1; D is possibly TRBD1 (5 bases). This chain's CDR3 is CASSLDGGTEAFF. DNA of the CDR3: TGTGCCAGCAGCTTAGATGGGGGGACTGAAGCTTTCTTT.